Listed below are T cell receptor beta chains from one sample, sequenced in a study of cytomegalovirus exposure and HLA in healthy donors. Generated by immunoSEQ multiplex PCR, the TCRdb table keeps only in-frame clones and is missing some. The repertoire table contains about 210,000 clones. Sequencing was performed on PBMCs. The receptors were sampled from a woman in her twenties or thirties in good health and CMV-seropositive. Each CDR3 is given with its conserved first and last residue. Fields, in order: V gene, J gene, D gene, CDR3 DNA, CDR3 protein. The D gene is left open where the match is weak.

>TRBV5-1|TRBJ2-1|.
TGCGCCAGCACCAGGGATTCCTACAATGAGCAGTTCTTC
CASTRDSYNEQFF
>TRBV10-3|TRBJ1-5|.
TGTGCCATCAGTGAAAGGACAGGCAATCAGCCCCAGCATTTT
CAISERTGNQPQHF
>TRBV6-1|TRBJ1-3|TRBD1
TGTGCCAGCGCAACAGGGGCCCGTGGAAACACCATATATTTT
CASATGARGNTIYF
>TRBV7-2|TRBJ1-2|.
TGTGCCAGCAGCTCCTGGGCGGGCCCTGGCTACACCTTC
CASSSWAGPGYTF
>TRBV4-3|TRBJ1-2|.
TGCGCCAGCAGCCAAGATCTGGAAGACAGGAACTATGGCTACACCTTC
CASSQDLEDRNYGYTF
>TRBV5-1|TRBJ2-1|.
TGCGCCAGCAGCTTGTACAGAAGCTCCTACAATGAGCAGTTCTTC
CASSLYRSSYNEQFF
>TRBV7-8|TRBJ2-7|.
TGTGCCAGCAGCTTAATAGCGGCAAGCTACGAGCAGTACTTC
CASSLIAASYEQYF
>TRBV6-1|TRBJ2-5|TRBD1
TGTGCCAGCACCTTCGACAGGGGCAAGGAGACCCAGTACTTC
CASTFDRGKETQYF
>TRBV5-1|TRBJ2-2|.
TGCGCCAGCAGCTTGGGGACATCGAACACCGGGGAGCTGTTTTTT
CASSLGTSNTGELFF
>TRBV27|TRBJ2-1|TRBD1
TGTGCCAGCAGTTTGGACATCCGGGACAGTGTTCCCGATGAGCAGTTCTTC
CASSLDIRDSVPDEQFF
>TRBV5-1|TRBJ1-1|.
TGCGCCAGCAGCGGGGCCCTCAGGAATGTGCGCACTGAAGCTTTCTTT
CASSGALRNVRTEAFF
>TRBV19|TRBJ1-1|.
TGTGCCAGTAGTATAGAACAGCCTTCCACTGAAGCTTTCTTT
CASSIEQPSTEAFF
>TRBV6-1|TRBJ1-2|TRBD1
TGTGCCAGCAGTGTCAACAGGGGGAACTATGGCTACACCTTC
CASSVNRGNYGYTF
>TRBV10-1|TRBJ2-3|.
TGCGCCAGCAGTGATCCCTCCAGGGATACGCAGTATTTT
CASSDPSRDTQYF
>TRBV11-2|TRBJ1-5|TRBD1
TGTGCCAGCAGCCCAGAGACAGGGGATAGAAGCAATCAGCCCCAGCATTTT
CASSPETGDRSNQPQHF
>TRBV10-3|TRBJ1-2|.
TGTGCCATCAGTGAACAGAACTATGGCTACACCTTC
CAISEQNYGYTF
>TRBV6-5|TRBJ1-1|TRBD1
TGTGCCAGCAGTTACGGGACAGGGCGTGCGACTGAAGCTTTCTTT
CASSYGTGRATEAFF
>TRBV10-3|TRBJ1-1|TRBD1
TGTGCCATCACACCGGGACAGGGTGAAGCTTTCTTT
CAITPGQGEAFF
>TRBV2|TRBJ1-5|.
TGTGCCAGCAGTGATGGGAACAGGGCTGAGGAGCCCCAGCATTTT
CASSDGNRAEEPQHF
>TRBV10-2|TRBJ2-7|.
TGCGCCAGCAGAGTGTCGGGCTACGAGCAGTACTTC
CASRVSGYEQYF
>TRBV5-1|TRBJ2-7|.
TGCGCCAGCAGTGACACGTATACCTACGAGCAGTACTTC
CASSDTYTYEQYF
>TRBV7-2|TRBJ2-7|TRBD1
TGTGCCAGCAGCAAAAGAACAGGGGACGAGCAGTACTTC
CASSKRTGDEQYF
>TRBV29-1|TRBJ1-1|TRBD1
TGCAGCGGCGGGACAGGGGGCACTGAAGCTTTCTTT
CSGGTGGTEAFF
>TRBV19|TRBJ1-2|TRBD1
TGTGCCAGTAGTACCCGACAGGGAGGCGATGGCTACACCTTC
CASSTRQGGDGYTF
>TRBV28|TRBJ1-4|.
TGTGCCAGCAGTTCAGGGCAGGCTAATGAAAAACTGTTTTTT
CASSSGQANEKLFF
>TRBV6-1|TRBJ2-7|.
TGTGCCAGCACTGTATGGGGCGTCTCCTACGAGCAGTACTTC
CASTVWGVSYEQYF
>TRBV5-4|TRBJ1-4|TRBD1
TGTGCCAGCAGCACCCGGGACAGGGGAAATGAAAAACTGTTTTTT
CASSTRDRGNEKLFF
>TRBV28|TRBJ1-6|TRBD1
TGTGCCAGCAGTCCGGGACAGGGTGGTTCACCCCTCCACTTT
CASSPGQGGSPLHF
>TRBV7-8|TRBJ2-7|.
TGTGCCAGCAGCTTAAACTGGCAGGGCTACGAGCAGTACTTC
CASSLNWQGYEQYF
>TRBV28|TRBJ2-7|TRBD2
TGTGCCAGCAGTTTAGGGCTAGCGGGACACGAGCAGTACTTC
CASSLGLAGHEQYF
>TRBV5-1|TRBJ1-5|TRBD1
TGCGCCAGCAGCCAAACCGGGACAGATCAGCCCCAGCATTTT
CASSQTGTDQPQHF